This passage covers 26 T cell receptor beta chains from one sample sequenced in a study of cytotoxic CD8 clonotypes in ibrutinib-treated CLL. Profiling relied on immunoSEQ multiplex PCR, and the TCRdb table lists in-frame clones only, not all of them. The table lists 250,000 to 350,000 clones, roughly three quarters of them singletons. The sample consisted of PBMCs, taken at disease progression, from a patient treated with ibrutinib. The receptors shown here come from a human donor with chronic lymphocytic leukemia.

This chain uses TRBV4-1 with TRBJ2-2; D may be TRBD2 (6 bases). This CDR3 has 15 amino acids. V was clipped by 5 bases and J by 6 bases, with 16 bases between them. Looked up from germline, CDR1 is MGHRA and CDR2 is YSYEKL. The CDR3 bases are TGCGCCAGCAGCTGGACCGCGGGAAGGGCCGGGGAGCTGTTTTTT. Translation gives CASSWTAGRAGELFF.

The chain joins TRBV7-6 to TRBJ2-7, with 9 nucleotides matching TRBD1. The germline gives CDR1 SGHVS, CDR2 FNYEAQ. V shed 4 bases, J shed 6 bases, and the junction held 10 bases outside the gene matches. This CDR3 contains 15 residues. The CDR3 region has the DNA TGTGCCAGCAGCTGGCCCGGGACAGGGAACGGCGAGCAGTACTTC. Protein product: CASSWPGTGNGEQYF.

The table lists this clone with a count of one. The V call is TRBV5-4, the J call TRBJ2-1; D remains unclear. CDR3 length equals 11 residues. V lost 4 bases and J lost 10, with 9 bases in between. Germline-derived CDR1 and CDR2 are SGHNT and YYREEE (reference sequence). CDR3 loop: CASSHGSEQFF. As DNA, the CDR3 is TGTGCCAGCAGCCACGGATCCGAGCAGTTCTTC.

The CDR3 protein is CASRKITDRLYGYTF. The CDR3 DNA reads TGTGCCAGCAGGAAGATTACGGACAGGCTCTATGGCTACACCTTC. This rearrangement joins TRBV6-6 to TRBJ1-2; 7 positions match TRBD1. This CDR3 spans 15 amino acids. J gave up 4 bases and V 6 bases, and 11 bases lay outside the gene matches. Germline-derived CDR1 and CDR2 are MNHNY and SVGAGI (reference sequence).

The V call is TRBV19, the J call TRBJ1-2, with TRBD1 matching over 8 bases. This CDR3 contains 14 residues. After removal of 8 bases from V and 8 bases from J, the junction contained 13 bases not matched to a gene. The germline CDR1 and CDR2 sequences are LNHDA and SQIVND (reference sequence). CDR3 nucleotide sequence: TGTGCCAGTTGTCACACAGGGGGGCACCGGGGCTACACCTTC. This codes for CASCHTGGHRGYTF.

This sequence joins TRBV29-1 and TRBJ2-1, with D possibly TRBD2 on 5 matching bases. CDR3 length equals 13 residues. Trimming stripped 4 bases from V and 6 bases from J, with 13 bases between. The germline CDR1 and CDR2 sequences are SQVTM and ANQGSEA. The CDR3 DNA follows: TGCAGCGTTGGGAGGAGGACTTCCAATGAGCAGTTCTTC. Its protein product is CSVGRRTSNEQFF.

The chain uses TRBV7-6 and TRBJ2-2, with TRBD2 matching over 13 bases. The CDR3 totals 20 residues. Germline V gene data show CDR1 as SGHVS and CDR2 as FNYEAQ. V shed 0 bases, J shed 0 bases, and the junction held 7 bases outside the gene matches. CDR3 in amino acids: CASSLAPLLAGGPNTGELFF. Here the CDR3 DNA reads TGTGCCAGCAGCTTAGCCCCCTTACTAGCGGGGGGGCCGAACACCGGGGAGCTGTTTTTT.

The rearrangement joins TRBV7-9 to TRBJ1-5, with D possibly being TRBD1 (5 bases). Trimming cost V 5 bases and J 7 bases, with 12 bases left between them. Germline V CDR1 and CDR2: SEHNR, FQNEAQ (reference sequence). CDR3 length: 13 amino acids. CDR3 sequence (DNA): TGTGCCAGCAGCCTGAGCGGGGACCAGCCCCAGCATTTT. As protein: CASSLSGDQPQHF.

The chain is built from TRBV7-9 and TRBJ2-3; TRBD1 might be the D (5 bases). Trimming removed 0 bases from V and 5 bases from J, with 15 bases in between. The length of the CDR3 is 16 residues. Looked up from germline, CDR1 is SEHNR and CDR2 is FQNEAQ (reference sequence). CDR3 coding DNA: TGTGCCAGCAGCTTAGCCCCAGGGAAGGTAATAGATACGCAGTATTTT. It encodes CASSLAPGKVIDTQYF.

J is TRBJ2-3 and V is TRBV28; 9 nucleotides agree with TRBD2. The CDR3 is made up of 13 amino acids. Trimming at V came to 7 bases and at J to 6 bases, leaving 5 bases not matched to a gene. Germline V gene lookup returns CDR1 MDHEN and CDR2 SYDVKM. The chain's CDR3 is CASKIAGADTQYF. CDR3 nucleotides: TGTGCCAGCAAGATAGCGGGAGCGGATACGCAGTATTTT. The variable domain in full, with the rest retrieved from reference TRBV28 and TRBJ2-3, is DVKVTQSSRYLVKRTGEKVFLECVQDMDHENMFWYRQDPGLGLRLIYFSYDVKMKEKGDIPEGYSVSREKKERFSLILESASTNQTSMYLCASKIAGADTQYFGPGTRLTVL.

The gene calls are TRBV7-9 and TRBJ2-5; a possible D gene is TRBD1 (6 bases). The CDR3 totals 13 residues. V lost 3 bases, J lost 7 bases, and 12 bases lay in between. Germline assignment: CDR1 SEHNR and CDR2 FQNEAQ (reference sequence). The CDR3 coding sequence is TGTGCCAGCAGCTTGAGCACGACAGGGACCCAGTACTTC. Residues: CASSLSTTGTQYF.

This CDR3 reads CASSPGRLGTQYF. The CDR3 nucleotides read TGTGCCAGCAGCCCGGGGCGTCTGGGGACCCAGTACTTC. The V call is TRBV11-3, the J call TRBJ2-5; D may be TRBD1 or TRBD2 (5 bases each). This CDR3 region has 13 residues. V was clipped by 5 bases and J by 7 bases, with 14 bases between them. Per germline, CDR1 SGHNT and CDR2 YENEEA.

The V and J genes are TRBV4-2 and TRBJ2-7, with 9 bases lining up with TRBD2. Trimming took 0 bases from V and 1 from J; bases not matched to a gene: 4. The CDR3 extends over 16 amino acids. Germline loops: CDR1 LGHNA, CDR2 YNFKEQ. CDR3 in amino acids: CASSQDISGGSYEQYF. CDR3 bases: TGTGCCAGCAGCCAAGATATTAGCGGGGGTTCCTACGAGCAGTACTTC.

J is TRBJ1-5 and V is TRBV5-1; possibly TRBD1 for D (5 bases). Germline assignment: CDR1 SGHRS and CDR2 YFSETQ. V was clipped by 4 bases and J by 0 bases, with 11 bases between them. The CDR3 loop spans 15 amino acids. The CDR3 DNA sequence: TGCGCCAGCAGCCCCGGGACTTATAGCAATCAGCCCCAGCATTTT. Protein sequence: CASSPGTYSNQPQHF.

This clone was counted only a few times. The chain links TRBV11-2 to TRBJ2-7; D is possibly TRBD1 (6 bases). V was clipped by 5 bases and J by 4 bases, with 15 bases between them. The CDR3 is 14 residues long. Germline V gene lookup returns CDR1 SGHAT and CDR2 FQNNGV. The CDR3 here is CASSLTGSRYEQYF. The CDR3 bases are TGTGCCAGCAGCCTGACAGGTTCCAGGTACGAGCAGTACTTC.

V is TRBV19 and J is TRBJ2-5; D unresolved. V lost 4 bases to trimming and J lost 2 bases, with 14 bases between them. The germline CDR1 and CDR2 sequences are LNHDA and SQIVND (reference sequence). This CDR3 is built from 15 residues. The CDR3 nucleotides read TGTGCCAGTAGTACCGCCTTATGGCCGCAAGAGACCCAGTACTTC. As protein: CASSTALWPQETQYF. The full variable domain, in which reference TRBV19 and TRBJ2-5 provide the parts outside the CDR3, is DGGITQSPKYLFRKEGQNVTLSCEQNLNHDAMYWYRQDPGQGLRLIYYSQIVNDFQKGDIAEGYSVSREKKESFPLTVTSAQKNPTAFYLCASSTALWPQETQYFGPGTRLLVL.

This clone was recorded once. The rearrangement joins TRBV10-3 to TRBJ2-5, with TRBD2 identical over 10 bases. V was clipped by 7 bases and J by 2 bases; unmatched bases: 4. The CDR3 has 14 residues. Germline CDR1 ENHRY, CDR2 SYGVKD. The CDR3 loop reads CAIKSGGAQETQYF. CDR3 nucleotides: TGTGCCATCAAGAGCGGGGGGGCACAAGAGACCCAGTACTTC.

V and J are TRBV10-2 and TRBJ1-1; D gene unclear. V was clipped by 6 bases and J by 1 base, with 12 bases between them. The CDR3 has 14 amino acids. Germline V lookup: CDR1 WSHSY, CDR2 SAAADI. The CDR3 DNA reads as TGCGCCAGCAGGGGCACCTCCTCGAACACTGAAGCTTTCTTT. Its translation is CASRGTSSNTEAFF.

This clone has more than one count but fewer than ten. CDR3 nucleotides: TGTGCCAGCAGCTTGGTAAACTCACCCCTCCACTTT. Translating it yields CASSLVNSPLHF. This chain joins TRBV5-4 and TRBJ1-6; D is ambiguous. In germline, CDR1 is SGHNT, CDR2 YYREEE (reference sequence). CDR3 length equals 12 residues. V lost 0 bases and J 10 bases, leaving 5 bases between the germline ends.

The chain uses TRBV9 and TRBJ1-2; tentatively, D is TRBD1 (6 bases). Germline lookup yields CDR1 SGDLS and CDR2 YYNGEE. Trimming removed 0 bases at V and 0 bases at J, with 12 bases between. The CDR3 is made up of 16 amino acids. This CDR3 reads CASSVASGDSNYGYTF. The CDR3 DNA reads TGTGCCAGCAGCGTAGCTTCAGGGGACTCTAACTATGGCTACACCTTC.

This sequence joins TRBV10-3 and TRBJ2-2; no definite D call. With 1 base removed from V and 7 bases from J, the gap between germline ends came to 4 bases. Germline V gene data show CDR1 as ENHRY and CDR2 as SYGVKD. The CDR3 consists of 12 residues. CDR3 in amino acids: CAISEWGGELFF. CDR3 nucleotides: TGTGCCATCAGTGAGTGGGGCGGGGAGCTGTTTTTT.

The chain uses TRBV7-3 and TRBJ2-5, with D perhaps TRBD2 (5 bases). The germline V gene has CDR1 SGHTA and CDR2 FQGTGA. Trimming pared 7 bases from V and 5 bases from J, leaving 20 bases between. This CDR3 spans 15 amino acids. The CDR3 bases are TGTGCCAGCACCCCCCTAGGGCTAGCTGGGGAGACCCAGTACTTC. The encoded protein is CASTPLGLAGETQYF.

Points on this clone: A much larger clone differs from this one at a single base, so this may be a read error. The sample carries other DNA sequences with the same CDR3. The chain uses TRBV11-2 and TRBJ2-5; D gene unclear. Germline V CDR1 and CDR2: SGHAT, FQNNGV. The CDR3 is 11 amino acids. Trimming shortened V by 3 bases and J by 4 bases, and 3 bases separated the two germline ends. The CDR3 is CASSLGETQYF. The CDR3 nucleotides are TGTGCCAGCAGCTTGGGAGAGACCCAGTACTTC.

The chain links TRBV27 to TRBJ1-5; D not certain. This CDR3 region has 13 residues. Germline loops: CDR1 MNHEY, CDR2 SMNVEV (reference sequence). Trimming took 3 bases from V and 0 from J, leaving 3 bases between them. CDR3 region: CASSFYSNQPQHF. The DNA for the CDR3 is TGTGCCAGCAGTTTTTATAGCAATCAGCCCCAGCATTTT.

This chain uses TRBV5-1 with TRBJ2-7; D is unresolved. The germline V gene has CDR1 SGHRS and CDR2 YFSETQ. The CDR3 spans 15 residues. Between the trimmed V and J ends, which lost 0 bases and 5 bases, there was a span of 15 bases. The CDR3 sequence is CASSLVAAPSDEQYF. CDR3 in DNA: TGCGCCAGCAGCTTGGTGGCAGCTCCCTCGGACGAGCAGTACTTC.

CDR3 loop: CASSILGGGEQYF. Written as DNA, the CDR3 is TGTGCCAGTAGTATTTTAGGAGGGGGCGAGCAGTACTTC. The chain combines TRBV19 with TRBJ2-7; the D gene could be TRBD1 or TRBD2 (6 bases each). Germline V gives CDR1 LNHDA, CDR2 SQIVND (reference sequence). Trimming stripped 3 bases from V and 6 bases from J, with 12 bases between. The CDR3 consists of 13 residues.